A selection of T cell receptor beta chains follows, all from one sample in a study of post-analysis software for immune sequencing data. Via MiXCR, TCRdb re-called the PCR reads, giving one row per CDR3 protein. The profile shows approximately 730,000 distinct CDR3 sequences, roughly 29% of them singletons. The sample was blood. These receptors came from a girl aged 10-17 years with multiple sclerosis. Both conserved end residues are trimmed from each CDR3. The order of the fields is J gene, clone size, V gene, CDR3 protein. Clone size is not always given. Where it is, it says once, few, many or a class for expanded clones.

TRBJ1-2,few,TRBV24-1,ATSDASGYGYT
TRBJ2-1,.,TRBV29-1,SAAGLAGTNEQF
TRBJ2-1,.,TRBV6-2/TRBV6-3,ASSLGGLAGGKYNEQF
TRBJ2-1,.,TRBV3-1,ASTRSGYNEQF
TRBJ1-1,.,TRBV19,ASSLARPSEAF
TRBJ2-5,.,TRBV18,ASSQGMQETQY
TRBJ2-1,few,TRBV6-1,ASSEYSGGNNEQF
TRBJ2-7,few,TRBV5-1,ASSLAAGGVDEQY
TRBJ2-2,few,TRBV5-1,ASQGDTGELF
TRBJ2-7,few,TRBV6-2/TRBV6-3,ASSSAGRPLQYEQY
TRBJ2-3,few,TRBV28,AIQLNSVSTQY
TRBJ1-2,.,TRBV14,ASSQDLQSLYGYT
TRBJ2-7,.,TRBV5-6,ASSFSGRASYEQY
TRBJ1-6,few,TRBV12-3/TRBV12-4,ASSPGGQGNSPLH
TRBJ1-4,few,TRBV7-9,ASGQGNEKLF
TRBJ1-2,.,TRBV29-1,SAGNGYT